The 21 T cell receptor beta chains below were found in one sample sequenced in a study of cytotoxic CD8 clonotypes in ibrutinib-treated CLL. Profiled with immunoSEQ multiplex PCR; TCRdb holds only in-frame clones, not every one. The sample carries about 160,000 clones, approximately 80% recorded once. The starting material was PBMCs, obtained after 24 months of ibrutinib treatment. The receptors derive from a human donor with chronic lymphocytic leukemia.

The genes are TRBV4-1 and TRBJ1-1; 10 bases line up with TRBD1. CDR3 size: 16 residues. Germline V gene data show CDR1 as MGHRA and CDR2 as YSYEKL. The V gene end was trimmed by 2 bases and the J gene end by 1 base; junction bases not matched to a gene: 4. The CDR3 DNA follows: TGCGCCAGCAGCCAACGGACAGGGGGATGGAACACTGAAGCTTTCTTT. As protein: CASSQRTGGWNTEAFF.

The V gene is TRBV25-1, the J gene TRBJ2-2; no clear D gene. The germline V gene encodes CDR1 MGHDK and CDR2 SYGVNS. CDR3 length: 16 amino acids. Trimming removed 0 bases at V and 0 bases at J, with 8 bases between. This CDR3 reads CASSEYIASNTGELFF. In DNA form, the CDR3 reads TGTGCCAGCAGTGAATATATAGCTTCGAACACCGGGGAGCTGTTTTTT.

The chain couples TRBV7-9 to TRBJ2-7; D gene uncertain. This CDR3 is 16 amino acids long. Germline loops: CDR1 SEHNR, CDR2 FQNEAQ (reference sequence). Trimming pared 5 bases from V and 3 bases from J, leaving 20 bases between. The CDR3 sequence is CASSPRALLWDYEQYF. The CDR3 DNA reads as TGTGCCAGCAGCCCCCGAGCCCTCCTCTGGGACTACGAGCAGTACTTC.

The genes are TRBV6-6 and TRBJ1-2; D remains ambiguous. This CDR3 spans 8 amino acids. Per germline, CDR1 MNHNY and CDR2 SVGAGI (reference sequence). Between the trimmed V and J ends, which lost 9 bases and 6 bases, there was a span of 2 bases. The chain's CDR3 is CASHGYTF. Written as DNA, the CDR3 is TGTGCCAGTCATGGCTACACCTTC.

This chain joins TRBV7-2 and TRBJ1-5, with 11 bases lining up with TRBD1. With 4 bases clipped from V and 6 bases from J, the junction kept 5 bases outside the gene matches. This CDR3 contains 15 residues. Looked up from germline, CDR1 is SGHTA and CDR2 is FQGNSA. The CDR3 bases are TGTGCCAGCAGCTCGGGGACAGGGGGGCGTCAGCCCCAGCATTTT. As protein: CASSSGTGGRQPQHF. The full variable domain, with the rest looked up from reference TRBV7-2 and TRBJ1-5, is GAGVSQSPSNKVTEKGKDVELRCDPISGHTALYWYRQSLGQGLEFLIYFQGNSAPDKSGLPSDRFSAERTGGSVSTLTIQRTQQEDSAVYLCASSSGTGGRQPQHFGDGTRLSIL.

V is TRBV5-6 and J is TRBJ2-7; TRBD2 matches at 8 bases. Germline lookup yields CDR1 SGHDT and CDR2 YYEEEE. This CDR3 has 14 amino acids. Unmatched junction bases numbered 4, after V lost 1 base and J lost 4 bases. CDR3 sequence (DNA): TGTGCCAGCAGCTTGACTAGCGGAAAGTACGAGCAGTACTTC. Residues: CASSLTSGKYEQYF.

J is TRBJ1-2 and V is TRBV11-2; D is possibly TRBD1 (5 bases). The V gene lost 5 bases and the J gene lost 1 base, with 17 bases spanning the gap. This CDR3 region has 16 residues. The germline V gene encodes CDR1 SGHAT and CDR2 FQNNGV. The DNA for the CDR3 is TGTGCCAGCAGCGTCGGGGTCGGGACGGATAACTATGGCTACACCTTC. Amino acid sequence: CASSVGVGTDNYGYTF.

The rearrangement links TRBV18 to TRBJ1-2; 9 bases map to TRBD1. CDR3 size: 18 residues. The germline V gene has CDR1 KGHSH and CDR2 LQKENI. The V gene end was trimmed by 2 bases and the J gene end by 0 bases; junction bases not matched to a gene: 10. CDR3 coding DNA: TGTGCCAGCTCACCATTATCTAAGGGACAGGGCCCTAACTATGGCTACACCTTC. This codes for CASSPLSKGQGPNYGYTF.

The V and J genes are TRBV27 and TRBJ2-1; TRBD1 agrees at 11 bases. This CDR3 region has 15 residues. The V segment lost 10 bases and the J segment 9 bases; nucleotides outside the gene matches: 14. Germline assignment: CDR1 MNHEY and CDR2 SMNVEV (reference sequence). The CDR3 coding sequence is TGTGCCACAGAAAGAGGGACAGGGGGGAAAGGTGAGCAGTTCTTC. It yields the protein CATERGTGGKGEQFF.

This chain connects TRBV10-3 to TRBJ1-4; 9 positions match TRBD1. CDR1 and CDR2 from the germline V gene are ENHRY and SYGVKD. Unmatched junction bases numbered 8, after V lost 10 bases and J lost 8 bases. The CDR3 runs to 13 residues. CDR3 DNA sequence: TGTGCCACTAACCGGGACAGGGAAGAAAAACTGTTTTTT. Translation gives CATNRDREEKLFF.

The chain recombines TRBV5-1 with TRBJ2-3, with 8 positions matching TRBD2. Germline-derived CDR1 and CDR2 are SGHRS and YFSETQ. Trimming removed 0 bases from V and 6 bases from J; junction bases left unmatched: 3. The CDR3 loop spans 14 amino acids. CDR3 amino acids: CASSLGLAWDTQYF. The CDR3 region has the DNA TGCGCCAGCAGCTTGGGACTAGCGTGGGATACGCAGTATTTT.

This clone has only a few counts. The chain couples TRBV9 to TRBJ2-2; D is possibly TRBD1 (6 bases). The CDR3 is 13 amino acids. The V gene lost 4 bases and the J gene lost 5 bases, with 9 bases spanning the gap. The germline V gene encodes CDR1 SGDLS and CDR2 YYNGEE. Here the CDR3 DNA reads TGTGCCAGCAGCCCGCAGGGGACCGGGGAGCTGTTTTTT. It translates to CASSPQGTGELFF.

V usage is TRBV7-9 and J usage is TRBJ1-4; a weak D match, TRBD1 (6 bases). Germline assignment: CDR1 SEHNR and CDR2 FQNEAQ (reference sequence). V was cut by 5 bases and J by 8 bases, with 9 bases left in between. This CDR3 is built from 12 residues. The DNA for the CDR3 is TGTGCCAGCAGCCCGAGGGGGGAAAAACTGTTTTTT. This codes for CASSPRGEKLFF.

The V gene is TRBV15, the J gene TRBJ2-7; D perhaps matches TRBD2 (5 bases). The germline V gene encodes CDR1 LNHNV and CDR2 YYDKDF (reference sequence). This CDR3 comprises 16 residues. Trimming cost V 1 base and J 0 bases, with 13 bases left between them. This CDR3 is CATSRGSGRSSYEQYF. For the CDR3, the DNA is TGTGCCACCAGCAGAGGGAGCGGTAGGAGCTCCTACGAGCAGTACTTC.

In its sample, this clone was seen a few times. The chain carries TRBV7-2 and TRBJ1-2; D is unclear. The CDR3 is made up of 14 amino acids. Trimming cost V 2 bases and J 0 bases, with 7 bases left between them. Germline V gene data show CDR1 as SGHTA and CDR2 as FQGNSA. CDR3 DNA sequence: TGTGCCAGCAGCTTACGGTGGACTAACTATGGCTACACCTTC. It codes for CASSLRWTNYGYTF.

This clone was counted between two and nine times. This sequence joins TRBV10-3 and TRBJ2-5, with 7 bases fitting TRBD2. The CDR3 covers 13 residues. Germline values: CDR1 ENHRY, CDR2 SYGVKD. The ends lost 4 bases at V and 4 bases at J; junction bases unmatched: 3. The CDR3 bases are TGTGCCATCAGTGCCGCGGGAGTAGAGACCCAGTACTTC. It is translated as CAISAAGVETQYF.

The rearrangement links TRBV4-3 to TRBJ2-7; TRBD1 is a possible D gene (5 bases). CDR3 length equals 15 residues. The germline V and J ends were trimmed by 2 bases and 0 bases, with 11 bases remaining between them. In germline, CDR1 is LGHNA, CDR2 YSLEER. In nucleotides, the CDR3 is TGCGCCAGCAGCCAACATTCTAGGGGCTCCTACGAGCAGTACTTC. Amino acids: CASSQHSRGSYEQYF.

This clone was detected only once. The chain is built from TRBV6-5 and TRBJ1-1; D ambiguous. Trimming removed 0 bases from V and 11 bases from J, with 16 bases in between. The CDR3 length is 14 residues. The germline V gene has CDR1 MNHEY and CDR2 SVGAGI. CDR3 region: CASSYSGRRVEAFF. The CDR3 nucleotides read TGTGCCAGCAGTTACTCAGGCAGGAGAGTAGAGGCTTTCTTT.

Here the CDR3 reads CSEDRDTEAFF. The CDR3 nucleotides read TGCAGCGAGGACAGGGACACTGAAGCTTTCTTT. The V and J genes are TRBV29-1 and TRBJ1-1; 8 positions agree with TRBD1. The germline V gene has CDR1 SQVTM and CDR2 ANQGSEA. The trim removed 7 bases at V and 3 bases at J, leaving 1 base unmatched. The CDR3 runs 11 residues.

The chain combines TRBV29-1 with TRBJ1-2; no clear D. V lost 2 bases and J 2 bases, leaving 6 bases between the germline ends. CDR1 and CDR2 from the germline V gene are SQVTM and ANQGSEA. The CDR3 loop spans 12 amino acids. CDR3 loop: CSVEWGNYGYTF. CDR3 bases: TGCAGCGTTGAATGGGGAAACTATGGCTACACCTTC.

The chain is built from TRBV9 and TRBJ2-1; no definite D call. The CDR3 covers 15 residues. The ends were cut back, 0 bases at V and 6 bases at J, with 13 bases in the middle. CDR1 is SGDLS and CDR2 is YYNGEE in the germline V gene. In nucleotides, the CDR3 is TGTGCCAGCAGCGTAGCCCCGGATTCTGCCAATGAGCAGTTCTTC. This codes for CASSVAPDSANEQFF. The full variable domain, with the rest looked up from reference TRBV9 and TRBJ2-1, is DSGVTQTPKHLITATGQRVTLRCSPRSGDLSVYWYQQSLDQGLQFLIQYYNGEERAKGNILERFSAQQFPDLHSELNLSSLELGDSALYFCASSVAPDSANEQFFGPGTRLTVL.